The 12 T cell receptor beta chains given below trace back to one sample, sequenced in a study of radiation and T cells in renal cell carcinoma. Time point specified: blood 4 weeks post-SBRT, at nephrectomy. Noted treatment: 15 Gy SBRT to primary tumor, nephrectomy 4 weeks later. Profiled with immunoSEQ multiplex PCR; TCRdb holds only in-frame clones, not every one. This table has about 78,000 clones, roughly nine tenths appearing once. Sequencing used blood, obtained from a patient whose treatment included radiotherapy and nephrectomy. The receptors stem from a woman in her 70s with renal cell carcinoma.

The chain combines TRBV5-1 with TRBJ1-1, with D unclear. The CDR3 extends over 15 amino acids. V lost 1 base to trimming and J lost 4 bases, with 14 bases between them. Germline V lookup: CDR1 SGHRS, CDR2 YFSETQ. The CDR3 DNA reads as TGCGCCAGCAGCTTGCAAATGGGCCGTCTCACTGAAGCTTTCTTT. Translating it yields CASSLQMGRLTEAFF.

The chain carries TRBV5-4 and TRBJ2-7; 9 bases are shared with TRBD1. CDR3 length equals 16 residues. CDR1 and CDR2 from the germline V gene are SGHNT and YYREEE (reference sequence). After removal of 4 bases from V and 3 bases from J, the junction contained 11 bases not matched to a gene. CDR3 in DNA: TGTGCCAGCAGCCGCGGACAGGGGCGAATGGACTACGAGCAGTACTTC. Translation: CASSRGQGRMDYEQYF.

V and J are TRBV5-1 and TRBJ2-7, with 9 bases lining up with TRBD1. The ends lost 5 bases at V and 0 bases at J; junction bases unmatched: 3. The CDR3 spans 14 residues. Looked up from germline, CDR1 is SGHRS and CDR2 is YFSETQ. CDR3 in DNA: TGCGCCAGCAGGGGACAGGGCCGCTCCTACGAGCAGTACTTC. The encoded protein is CASRGQGRSYEQYF.

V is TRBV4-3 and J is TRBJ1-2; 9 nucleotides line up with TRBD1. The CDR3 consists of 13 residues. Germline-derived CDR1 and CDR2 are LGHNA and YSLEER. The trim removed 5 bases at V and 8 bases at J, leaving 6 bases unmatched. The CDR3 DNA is TGCGCCAGCAGCAGCAGACAGGGGGGAGGCTACACCTTC. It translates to CASSSRQGGGYTF.

The CDR3 region has the DNA TGTGCCATCCACGCGCTCCCAGGAGAGACCCAGTACTTC. The encoded protein is CAIHALPGETQYF. The chain has TRBV10-3 and TRBJ2-5, with D unresolved. This CDR3 is built from 13 residues. V was trimmed by 8 bases and J by 4 bases, leaving 14 bases between them. Germline loops: CDR1 ENHRY, CDR2 SYGVKD.

CDR3 in amino acids: CASSPGLFSGEKLFF. DNA of the CDR3: TGTGCCAGCAGCCCGGGCCTCTTCTCGGGGGAAAAACTGTTTTTT. The chain uses TRBV6-5 and TRBJ1-4, with D unclear. Per the germline V gene, CDR1 is MNHEY and CDR2 is SVGAGI. This CDR3 contains 15 residues. V lost 6 bases to trimming and J lost 8 bases, with 19 bases between them.

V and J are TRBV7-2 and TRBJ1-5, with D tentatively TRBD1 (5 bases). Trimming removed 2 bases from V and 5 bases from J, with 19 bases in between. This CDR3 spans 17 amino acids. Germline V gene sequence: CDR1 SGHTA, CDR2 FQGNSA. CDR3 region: CASSLSPLGAGYQPQHF. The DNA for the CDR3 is TGTGCCAGCAGCTTATCCCCTCTCGGGGCCGGTTATCAGCCCCAGCATTTT.

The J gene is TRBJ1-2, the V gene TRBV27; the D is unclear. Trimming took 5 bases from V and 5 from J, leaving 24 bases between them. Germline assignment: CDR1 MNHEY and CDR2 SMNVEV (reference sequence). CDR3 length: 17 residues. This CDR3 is CASSARSRWLDSYGYTF. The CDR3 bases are TGTGCCAGCAGTGCCAGGTCTCGATGGTTGGATAGTTATGGCTACACCTTC.

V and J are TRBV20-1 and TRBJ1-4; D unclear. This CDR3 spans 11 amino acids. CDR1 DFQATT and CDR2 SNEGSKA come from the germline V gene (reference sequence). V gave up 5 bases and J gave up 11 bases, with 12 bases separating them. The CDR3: CSARTSGKLFF. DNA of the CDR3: TGCAGTGCTCGGACGTCCGGGAAACTGTTTTTT.

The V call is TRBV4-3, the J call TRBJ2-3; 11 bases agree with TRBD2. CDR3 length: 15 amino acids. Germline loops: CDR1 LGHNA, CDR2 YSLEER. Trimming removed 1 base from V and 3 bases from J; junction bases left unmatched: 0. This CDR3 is CASSQASGGTDTQYF. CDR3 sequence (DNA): TGCGCCAGCAGCCAAGCTAGCGGGGGGACAGATACGCAGTATTTT.

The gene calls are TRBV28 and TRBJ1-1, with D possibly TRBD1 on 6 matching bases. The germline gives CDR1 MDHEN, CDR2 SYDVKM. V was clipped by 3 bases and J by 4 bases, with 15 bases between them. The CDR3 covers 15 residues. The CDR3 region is CASSLVRGYGTEAFF. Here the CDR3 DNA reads TGTGCCAGCAGTTTGGTCAGGGGCTATGGCACTGAAGCTTTCTTT. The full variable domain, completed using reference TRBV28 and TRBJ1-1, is DVKVTQSSRYLVKRTGEKVFLECVQDMDHENMFWYRQDPGLGLRLIYFSYDVKMKEKGDIPEGYSVSREKKERFSLILESASTNQTSMYLCASSLVRGYGTEAFFGQGTRLTVV.

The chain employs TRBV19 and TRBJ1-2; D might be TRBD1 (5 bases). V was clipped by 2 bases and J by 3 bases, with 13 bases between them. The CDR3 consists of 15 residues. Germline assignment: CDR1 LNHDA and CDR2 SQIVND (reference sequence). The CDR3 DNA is TGTGCCAGTAGTATATCTCCCGGGGCGGACTATGGCTACACCTTC. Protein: CASSISPGADYGYTF.